What follows are 9 T cell receptor beta chains derived from one specimen sequenced in a study of blood T cells in healthy people across ages. A second PCR, run for roughly 7 to 11 cycles, used a sample-barcoded 5' primer plus a J-beta primer mix. TCRdb used MiXCR to reprocess the 5' RACE reads, holding one entry per CDR3 protein. The sample shows approximately 1.5 million distinct CDR3 sequences, 35% to 45% of them seen only once. The sequenced material came from blood. Every receptor here comes from a woman between 18 and 30 years old in good health.

A few counts support this clonotype. The V call is TRBV13, the J call TRBJ1-2; D gene unclear. Trimming cost V 5 bases and J 6 bases, with 10 bases left between them. CDR1 and CDR2 (germline): PRHDT, FYEKMQ (reference sequence). CDR3 length equals 12 residues. CDR3 bases: TGTGCCAGCAGCACCATGCGGGATGGCTACACCTTC. This codes for CASSTMRDGYTF.

Here the CDR3 reads CATSAGVASSSSPLHF. DNA of the CDR3: TGTGCCACCAGCGCCGGGGTCGCCAGCTCTTCCTCACCCCTCCACTTT. V gene TRBV15 combines with J gene TRBJ1-6; D is undetermined. Germline CDR1 and CDR2: LNHNV and YYDKDF (reference sequence). This CDR3 is built from 16 residues. V was shortened by 5 bases and J by 10 bases, with 21 bases between the two germline ends.

Regarding this clonotype: A read error may be the cause here, since a much bigger clone is one base away. The rearrangement joins TRBV7-6 to TRBJ2-7; D ambiguous. V was pared by 3 bases and J by 3 bases, with 18 bases between. CDR3 length: 16 amino acids. Per germline, CDR1 SGHVS and CDR2 FNYEAQ. The CDR3 region has the DNA TGTGCCAGCAGCTTGGGATCGACCCTTAGTAACTACGAGCAGTACTTC. This codes for CASSLGSTLSNYEQYF. The whole variable domain, filled in from reference TRBV7-6 and TRBJ2-7, reads GAGVSQSPRYKVTKRGQDVALRCDPISGHVSLYWYRQALGQGPEFLTYFNYEAQQDKSGLPNDRFSAERPEGSISTLTIQRTEQRDSAMYRCASSLGSTLSNYEQYFGPGTRLTVT.

V usage is TRBV7-2 and J usage is TRBJ2-3; 16 bases align to TRBD2. The CDR3 runs 18 residues. The V gene end was trimmed by 0 bases and the J gene end by 3 bases; junction bases not matched to a gene: 3. Germline CDR1 SGHTA, CDR2 FQGNSA. The CDR3 reads CASSLAGTSGGATDTQYF. Here the CDR3 DNA reads TGTGCCAGCAGCTTAGCAGGGACTAGCGGGGGGGCGACAGATACGCAGTATTTT.

The rearrangement links TRBV7-9 to TRBJ2-5; the D gene could be TRBD1 or TRBD2 (5 bases each). The V end lost 5 bases, the J end lost 11 bases, and 27 bases lay between the germline ends. CDR1 is SEHNR and CDR2 is FQNEAQ in the germline V gene (reference sequence). This CDR3 has 16 amino acids. CDR3 region: CASSPLVLRTSDEQYF. DNA of the CDR3: TGTGCCAGCAGCCCACTAGTCTTGAGGACATCAGATGAGCAGTACTTC.

The chain employs TRBV6-1 and TRBJ2-6; no definite D call. Germline lookup yields CDR1 MNHNS and CDR2 SASEGT. Trimming took off 1 base at V and 1 base at J, with 8 bases between the two ends. CDR3 length: 16 residues. The CDR3 DNA sequence: TGTGCCAGCAGTGAAGAAATAGGATCTGGGGCCAACGTCCTGACTTTC. It encodes CASSEEIGSGANVLTF.

This clonotype was seen many times. The chain recombines TRBV12-3 or TRBV12-4 with TRBJ1-2; D ambiguous. Deletions cut 0 bases from V and 7 bases from J, with 6 bases between. The CDR3 length is 12 residues. The CDR3 DNA is TGTGCCAGCAGTTTAGCAGGGATTGGCTACACCTTC. Its translation is CASSLAGIGYTF.

This chain links TRBV13 with TRBJ2-1, with TRBD2 matching over 7 bases. Germline V lookup: CDR1 PRHDT, CDR2 FYEKMQ (reference sequence). V shed 0 bases and J 4 bases; nucleotides not matched to a gene: 6. CDR3 length: 16 amino acids. Here the CDR3 reads CASSLGGAGNYNEQFF. CDR3 DNA sequence: TGTGCCAGCAGCTTAGGAGGAGCGGGGAATTACAATGAGCAGTTCTTC.

Only a few counts were recorded for this clonotype. The chain employs TRBV10-3 and TRBJ2-3; D is undetermined. The CDR3 spans 14 residues. Trimming left V 2 bases short and J 2 bases short, with 8 bases between. CDR1 ENHRY and CDR2 SYGVKD come from the germline V gene. CDR3 in DNA: TGTGCCATCAGTGAGGGGATGAACACAGATACGCAGTATTTT. Translating gives CAISEGMNTDTQYF.